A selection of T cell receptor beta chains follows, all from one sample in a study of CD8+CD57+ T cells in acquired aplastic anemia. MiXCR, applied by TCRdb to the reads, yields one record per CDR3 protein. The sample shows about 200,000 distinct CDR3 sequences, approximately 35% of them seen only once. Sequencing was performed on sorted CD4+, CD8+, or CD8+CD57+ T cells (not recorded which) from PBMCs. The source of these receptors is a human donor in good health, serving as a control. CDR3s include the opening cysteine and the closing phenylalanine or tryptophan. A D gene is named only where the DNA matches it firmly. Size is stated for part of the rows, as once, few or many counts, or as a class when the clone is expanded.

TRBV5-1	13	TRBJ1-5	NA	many	CASSLDWGQPQHF	TGCGCCAGCAGCTTGGATTGGGGTCAGCCCCAGCATTTT
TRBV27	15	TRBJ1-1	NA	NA	CASSLLGSLGTEAFF	TGTGCCAGCAGTTTATTGGGCTCTTTGGGTACTGAAGCTTTCTTT
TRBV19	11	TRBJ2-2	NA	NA	CASRQRRELFF	TGTGCCAGTAGGCAGCGTCGGGAGCTGTTTTTT
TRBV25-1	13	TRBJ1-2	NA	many	CASSAGDHYGYTF	TGTGCCAGCAGTGCGGGGGATCACTATGGCTACACCTTC
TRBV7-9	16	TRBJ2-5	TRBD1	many	CASTLGQGAPKETQYF	TGTGCCAGCACCTTGGGACAGGGGGCCCCTAAAGAGACCCAGTACTTC
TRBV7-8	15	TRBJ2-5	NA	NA	CASSLVLGSQETQYF	TGTGCCAGCAGCTTAGTTTTGGGCTCCCAAGAGACCCAGTACTTC
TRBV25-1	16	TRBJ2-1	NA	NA	CASSPLGGAVYNEQFF	TGTGCCAGCAGTCCTCTCGGGGGAGCCGTCTACAATGAGCAGTTCTTC
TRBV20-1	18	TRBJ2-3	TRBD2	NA	CSARDLRSGRAFTDTQYF	TGCAGTGCTAGAGATTTAAGAAGCGGGAGGGCATTCACAGATACGCAGTATTTT
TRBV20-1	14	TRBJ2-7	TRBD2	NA	CSARKREGGYEQYF	TGCAGTGCTAGAAAGCGGGAGGGGGGCTACGAGCAGTACTTC
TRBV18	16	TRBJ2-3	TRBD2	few	CASSRGLAGDTDTQYF	TGTGCCAGCTCGCGCGGACTAGCGGGAGACACAGATACGCAGTATTTT
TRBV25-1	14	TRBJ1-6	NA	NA	CASSPGTPSGPLHF	TGTGCCAGCAGTCCAGGGACACCATCGGGACCCCTCCACTTT
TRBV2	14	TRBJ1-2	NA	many	CASGTGFAFSGYTF	TGTGCCAGCGGTACAGGATTCGCTTTTTCTGGCTACACCTTC
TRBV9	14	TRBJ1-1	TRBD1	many	CASSVTGGPTEAFF	TGTGCCAGCAGCGTAACAGGGGGCCCCACTGAAGCTTTCTTT
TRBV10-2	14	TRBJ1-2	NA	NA	CASSRDRNVGGYTF	TGCGCCAGCAGCCGAGACAGAAACGTAGGGGGCTACACCTTC
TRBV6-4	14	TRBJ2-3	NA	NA	CASSVGPSSDTQYF	TGTGCCAGCAGTGTCGGGCCCAGTTCGGATACGCAGTATTTT
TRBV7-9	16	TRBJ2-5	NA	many	CASSPERGRARETQYF	TGTGCCAGCAGTCCCGAACGAGGGCGGGCCAGGGAGACCCAGTACTTC
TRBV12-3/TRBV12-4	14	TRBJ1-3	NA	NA	CASSYSMAGNTMYF	TGTGCCAGCAGTTACTCGATGGCTGGAAACACCATGTATTTT
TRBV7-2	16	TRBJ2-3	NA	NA	CASSLALSRPSDTQYF	TGTGCCAGCAGCTTAGCCCTCTCCCGACCCTCCGATACGCAGTATTTT
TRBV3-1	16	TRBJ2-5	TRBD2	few	CASSQGVTAGEETQYF	TGTGCCAGCAGCCAAGGGGTGACGGCGGGAGAGGAGACCCAGTACTTC
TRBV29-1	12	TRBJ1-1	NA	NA	CSVHRPGAEAFF	TGCAGCGTTCACAGACCAGGGGCTGAAGCTTTCTTT
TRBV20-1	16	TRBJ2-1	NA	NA	CSARGLSGDTYNEQFF	TGCAGTGCTAGAGGGCTCAGTGGCGACACCTACAATGAGCAGTTCTTC
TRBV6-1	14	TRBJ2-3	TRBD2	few	CASNAGRGTNTQYF	TGTGCCAGCAATGCGGGGAGGGGCACAAATACGCAGTATTTT
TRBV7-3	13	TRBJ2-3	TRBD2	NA	CASGEGRTDTQYF	TGTGCCAGCGGGGAGGGCCGCACAGATACGCAGTATTTT
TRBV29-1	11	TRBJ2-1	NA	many	CSVYGSGEQFF	TGCAGCGTATACGGGTCCGGTGAGCAGTTCTTC
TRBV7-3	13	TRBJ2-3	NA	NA	CASSLVRGDTQYF	TGTGCCAGCAGCTTAGTACGGGGAGATACGCAGTATTTT
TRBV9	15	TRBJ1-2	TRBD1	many	CASSDDRGFNYGYTF	TGTGCCAGCAGCGATGACAGGGGTTTTAACTATGGCTACACCTTC
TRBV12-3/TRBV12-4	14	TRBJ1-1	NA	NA	CASSLKQGIAEAFF	TGTGCCAGCAGTTTAAAACAGGGTATCGCTGAAGCTTTCTTT
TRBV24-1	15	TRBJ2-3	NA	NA	CATSDFYQGGDTQYF	TGTGCCACCAGTGATTTTTATCAGGGAGGAGATACGCAGTATTTT
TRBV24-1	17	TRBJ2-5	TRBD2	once	CATSDLPLAGERETQYF	TGTGCCACCAGTGACCTACCCCTAGCGGGAGAGCGGGAGACCCAGTACTTC
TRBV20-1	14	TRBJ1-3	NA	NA	CSAAPRVGGNTIYF	TGCAGTGCAGCCCCCCGGGTTGGCGGAAACACCATATATTTT
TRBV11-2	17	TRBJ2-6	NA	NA	CASSSDRLRSGANVLTF	TGTGCCAGCAGCTCAGACAGGCTCCGCTCTGGGGCCAACGTCCTGACTTTC
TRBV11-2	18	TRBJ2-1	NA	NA	CASSLRFRGAVGFNEQFF	TGTGCCAGCAGCTTACGGTTCCGGGGGGCCGTCGGTTTCAATGAGCAGTTCTTC
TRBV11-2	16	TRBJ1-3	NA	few	CASSSLFKASGNTIYF	TGTGCCAGCAGCTCGCTTTTTAAGGCCTCTGGAAACACCATATATTTT
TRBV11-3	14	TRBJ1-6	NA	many	CASSLYGGSSPLHF	TGTGCCAGCAGCTTGTATGGGGGTAGCTCACCCCTCCACTTT
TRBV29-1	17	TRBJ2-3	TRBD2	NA	CSVDGTSGGASTDTQYF	TGCAGCGTTGATGGGACTAGCGGGGGGGCCAGCACAGATACGCAGTATTTT
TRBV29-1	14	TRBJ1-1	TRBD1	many	CSVWTGLENTEAFF	TGCAGCGTTTGGACAGGGCTCGAGAACACTGAAGCTTTCTTT
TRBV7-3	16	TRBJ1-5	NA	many	CASSLTFGGSGGPQHF	TGTGCCAGCAGCTTGACGTTCGGGGGTTCGGGTGGGCCCCAGCATTTT
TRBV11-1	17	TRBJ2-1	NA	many	CASSRMGDRYSYNEQFF	TGTGCCAGCAGCCGCATGGGTGACCGGTACTCCTACAATGAGCAGTTCTTC
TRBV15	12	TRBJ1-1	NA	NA	CATSRKNTEAFF	TGTGCCACCAGCAGAAAGAACACTGAAGCTTTCTTT
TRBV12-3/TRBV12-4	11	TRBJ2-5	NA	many	CASSGGWAQYF	TGTGCCAGCAGTGGGGGATGGGCCCAGTACTTC
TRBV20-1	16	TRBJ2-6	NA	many	CSASLRGDSGANVLTF	TGCAGTGCTAGTCTTAGAGGGGACTCTGGGGCCAACGTCCTGACTTTC
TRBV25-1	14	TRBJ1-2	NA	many	CASSRLDSNYGYTF	TGTGCCAGCAGCAGACTGGACAGCAACTATGGCTACACCTTC
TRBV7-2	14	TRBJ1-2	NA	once	CASTPASANYGYTF	TGTGCCAGCACCCCAGCTAGCGCTAACTATGGCTACACCTTC